These 6 T cell receptor beta chains share one sample of origin, sequenced in a study of PD-1 blockade in classical Hodgkin lymphoma (dated by TCRdb to the early 2020s). The protocol used for the library was the immunoSEQ multiplex PCR assay. TCRdb limited this immuneACCESS table to in-frame rearrangements with V and J called. A share of clones is missing; checked studies link under half to unresolved V genes, and the rest is unexplained. This sample has roughly 7,400 clones in its table, and about 80% of those were observed once. The ten largest make up less than 5% of the sample. This specimen's time point label, interpreted: cycle 1 day 1 (C1D1), immediately before nivolumab initiation. Every trial patient had relapsed following autologous stem cell transplantation, and prior brentuximab vedotin exposure was what differed among cohorts A, B and C. CD4+ T cells were purified from thawed PBMCs by magnetic negative selection with a Miltenyi CD4+ T cell isolation kit.

The source was CD4+ T cells from blood, collected at baseline. These TCRs come from a human donor with classical Hodgkin lymphoma.

J is TRBJ2-1 and V is TRBV30; no clear D gene. There are 13 residues in the CDR3. CDR1 and CDR2 from the germline V gene are GTSNPN and SVGIG (reference sequence). V gave up 3 bases and J gave up 6 bases, with 12 bases separating them. CDR3 residues: CAWRPPGGNEQFF. For the CDR3, the DNA is TGTGCCTGGAGGCCCCCGGGCGGCAATGAGCAGTTCTTC. Full variable domain (remainder filled in from reference TRBV30 and TRBJ2-1): SQTIHQWPATLVQPVGSPLSLECTVEGTSNPNLYWYRQAAGRGLQLLFYSVGIGQISSEVPQNLSASRPQDRQFILSSKKLLLSDSGFYLCAWRPPGGNEQFFGPGTRLTVL.

The chain recombines TRBV6-6 with TRBJ1-4; unclear D gene. The germline V gene encodes CDR1 MNHNY and CDR2 SVGAGI (reference sequence). Trimming took 4 bases from V and 5 from J, leaving 8 bases between them. The CDR3 runs 13 residues. CDR3 region: CASSSPPNEKLFF. CDR3 DNA: TGTGCCAGCAGTTCCCCACCGAATGAAAAACTGTTTTTT.

The V gene is TRBV5-5, the J gene TRBJ1-5, with D unclear. The CDR3 runs to 14 residues. V was shortened by 1 base and J by 2 bases, with 7 bases between the two germline ends. Germline assignment: CDR1 SGHKS and CDR2 YYEKEE (reference sequence). The CDR3 nucleotides are TGTGCCAGCAGCTTGAGCGCGGGCAATCAGCCCCAGCATTTT. Amino acid sequence: CASSLSAGNQPQHF.

This chain joins TRBV19 and TRBJ2-6; weak D call: TRBD2 (6 bases). This CDR3 region has 15 residues. The ends were cut back, 3 bases at V and 1 base at J, with 7 bases in the middle. Germline loops: CDR1 LNHDA, CDR2 SQIVND (reference sequence). CDR3 sequence: CASSIGGSGANVLTF. CDR3 DNA: TGTGCCAGTAGTATTGGGGGGTCTGGGGCCAACGTCCTGACTTTC.

The J gene is TRBJ1-2, the V gene TRBV19; 11 nucleotides align to TRBD1. The CDR3 runs 16 residues. Unmatched junction bases numbered 14, after V lost 6 bases and J lost 8 bases. Germline V gene data show CDR1 as LNHDA and CDR2 as SQIVND (reference sequence). CDR3 coding DNA: TGTGCCAGTAGCCCACAAACGGACAGGGGGCTCAGCGGCTACACCTTC. Protein product: CASSPQTDRGLSGYTF.

The CDR3 is CASSLEGGLSNQPQHF. The CDR3 region has the DNA TGCGCCAGCAGCTTGGAAGGGGGTCTCAGCAATCAGCCCCAGCATTTT. This chain joins TRBV5-1 and TRBJ1-5; D is perhaps TRBD1 (6 bases). The CDR3 covers 16 residues. From germline, CDR1 is SGHRS and CDR2 YFSETQ. With 0 bases removed from V and 1 base from J, the gap between germline ends came to 11 bases.